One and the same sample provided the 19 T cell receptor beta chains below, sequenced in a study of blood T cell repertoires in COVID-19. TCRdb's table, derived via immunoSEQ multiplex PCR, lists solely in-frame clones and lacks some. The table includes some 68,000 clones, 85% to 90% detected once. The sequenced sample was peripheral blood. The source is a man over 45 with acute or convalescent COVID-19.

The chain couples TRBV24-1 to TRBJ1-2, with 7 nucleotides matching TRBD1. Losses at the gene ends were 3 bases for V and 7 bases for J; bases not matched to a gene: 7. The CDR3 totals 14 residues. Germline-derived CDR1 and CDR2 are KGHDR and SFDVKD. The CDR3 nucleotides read TGTGCCACCAGTGATCAAGACAGGGTGTCTGGCTACACCTTC. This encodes CATSDQDRVSGYTF.

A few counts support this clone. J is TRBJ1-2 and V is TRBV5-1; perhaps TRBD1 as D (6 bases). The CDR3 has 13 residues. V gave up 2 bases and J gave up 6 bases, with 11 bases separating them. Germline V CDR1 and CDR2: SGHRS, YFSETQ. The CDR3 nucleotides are TGCGCCAGCAGCTTAACCGGGACAAATGGCTACACCTTC. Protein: CASSLTGTNGYTF.

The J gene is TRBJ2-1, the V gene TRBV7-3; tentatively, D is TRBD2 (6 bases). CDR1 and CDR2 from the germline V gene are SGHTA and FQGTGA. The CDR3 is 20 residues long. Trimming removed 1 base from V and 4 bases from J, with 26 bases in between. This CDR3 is CASSLIAARVSGINYNEQFF. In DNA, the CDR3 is TGTGCCAGCAGCTTAATTGCGGCGAGGGTTAGCGGTATAAATTACAATGAGCAGTTCTTC.

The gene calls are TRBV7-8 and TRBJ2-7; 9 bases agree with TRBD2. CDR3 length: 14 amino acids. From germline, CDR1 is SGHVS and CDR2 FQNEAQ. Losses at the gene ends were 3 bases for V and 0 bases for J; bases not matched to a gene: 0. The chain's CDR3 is CASSFSGSSYEQYV. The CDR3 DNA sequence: TGTGCCAGCAGCTTTAGCGGGAGCTCCTACGAGCAGTACGTC.

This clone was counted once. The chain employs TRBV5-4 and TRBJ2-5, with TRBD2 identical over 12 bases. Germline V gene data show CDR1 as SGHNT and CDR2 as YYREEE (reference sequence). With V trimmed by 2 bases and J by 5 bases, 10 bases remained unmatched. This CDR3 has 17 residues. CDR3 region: CASSFGSLAGGSETQYF. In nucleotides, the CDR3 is TGTGCCAGCAGCTTCGGTTCGCTAGCGGGAGGGTCTGAGACCCAGTACTTC.

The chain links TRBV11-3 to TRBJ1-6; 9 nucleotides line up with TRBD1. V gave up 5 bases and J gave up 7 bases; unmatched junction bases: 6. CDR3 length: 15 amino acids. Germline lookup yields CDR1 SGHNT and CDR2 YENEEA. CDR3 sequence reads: CASSLGQGENSPLHF. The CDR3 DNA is TGTGCCAGCAGCCTGGGACAGGGAGAAAATTCACCCCTCCACTTT. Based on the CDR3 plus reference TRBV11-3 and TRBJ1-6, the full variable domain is EAGVVQSPRYKIIEKKQPVAFWCNPISGHNTLYWYLQNLGQGPELLIRYENEEAVDDSQLPKDRFSAERLKGVDSTLKIQPAELGDSAVYLCASSLGQGENSPLHFGNGTRLTVT.

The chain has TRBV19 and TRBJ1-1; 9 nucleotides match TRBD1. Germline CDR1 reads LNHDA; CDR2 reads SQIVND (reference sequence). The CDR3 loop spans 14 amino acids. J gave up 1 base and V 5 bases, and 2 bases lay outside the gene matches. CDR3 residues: CASSVTGGNTEAFF. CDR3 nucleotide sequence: TGTGCCAGTAGTGTGACAGGGGGGAACACTGAAGCTTTCTTT. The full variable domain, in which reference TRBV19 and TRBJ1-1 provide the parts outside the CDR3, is DGGITQSPKYLFRKEGQNVTLSCEQNLNHDAMYWYRQDPGQGLRLIYYSQIVNDFQKGDIAEGYSVSREKKESFPLTVTSAQKNPTAFYLCASSVTGGNTEAFFGQGTRLTVV.

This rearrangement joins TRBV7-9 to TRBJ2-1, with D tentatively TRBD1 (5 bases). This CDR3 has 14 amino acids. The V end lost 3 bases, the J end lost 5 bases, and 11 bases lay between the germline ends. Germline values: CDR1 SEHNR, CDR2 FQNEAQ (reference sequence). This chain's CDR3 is CASSFSPDNNEQFF. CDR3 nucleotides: TGTGCCAGCAGCTTTAGCCCGGACAACAATGAGCAGTTCTTC.

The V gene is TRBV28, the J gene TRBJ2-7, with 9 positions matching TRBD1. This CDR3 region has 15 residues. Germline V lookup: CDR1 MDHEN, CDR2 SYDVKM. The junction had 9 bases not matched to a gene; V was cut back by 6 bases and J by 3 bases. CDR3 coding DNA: TGTGCCAGCAGAACCAGGACAGGGGAACTCTACGAGCAGTACTTC. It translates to CASRTRTGELYEQYF.

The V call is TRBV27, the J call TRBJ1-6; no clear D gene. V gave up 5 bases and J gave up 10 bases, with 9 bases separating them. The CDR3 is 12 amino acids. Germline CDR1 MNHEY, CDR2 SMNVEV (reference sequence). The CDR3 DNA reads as TGTGCCAGCAGTCCTCACCTATCACCCCTCCACTTT. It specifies CASSPHLSPLHF.

This chain's CDR3 is CASSALSTSEQFF. The CDR3 DNA sequence: TGTGCCAGCAGCGCCCTTTCCACGAGTGAGCAGTTCTTC. V is TRBV9 and J is TRBJ2-1; no definite D call. V was shortened by 3 bases and J by 9 bases, with 13 bases between the two germline ends. Germline V gene lookup returns CDR1 SGDLS and CDR2 YYNGEE. CDR3 length: 13 amino acids.

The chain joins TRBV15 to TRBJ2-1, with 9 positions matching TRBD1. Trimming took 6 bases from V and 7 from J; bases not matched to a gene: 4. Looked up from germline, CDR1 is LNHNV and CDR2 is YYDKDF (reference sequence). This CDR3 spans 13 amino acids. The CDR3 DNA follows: TGTGCCACCAGGGACAGGGGTAAGAATGAGCAGTTCTTC. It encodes CATRDRGKNEQFF.

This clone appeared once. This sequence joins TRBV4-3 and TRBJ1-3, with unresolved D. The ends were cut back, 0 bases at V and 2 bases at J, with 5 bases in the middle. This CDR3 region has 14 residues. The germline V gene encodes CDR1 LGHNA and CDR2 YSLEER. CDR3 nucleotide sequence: TGCGCCAGCAGCCAAGATACGGCTGGAAACACCATATATTTT. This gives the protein CASSQDTAGNTIYF.

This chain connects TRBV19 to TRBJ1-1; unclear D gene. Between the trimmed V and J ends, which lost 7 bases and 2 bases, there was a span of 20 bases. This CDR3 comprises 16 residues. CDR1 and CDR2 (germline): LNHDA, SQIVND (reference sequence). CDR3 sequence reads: CASTILWRPFNTEAFF. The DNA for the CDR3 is TGTGCCAGTACCATTCTTTGGAGGCCTTTCAACACTGAAGCTTTCTTT.

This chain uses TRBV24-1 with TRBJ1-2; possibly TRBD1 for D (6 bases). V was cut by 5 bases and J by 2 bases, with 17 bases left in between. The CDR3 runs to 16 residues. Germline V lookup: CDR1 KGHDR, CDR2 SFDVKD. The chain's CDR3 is CATSGPTGRANYGYTF. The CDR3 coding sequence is TGTGCCACCAGTGGTCCAACAGGGAGGGCCAACTATGGCTACACCTTC.

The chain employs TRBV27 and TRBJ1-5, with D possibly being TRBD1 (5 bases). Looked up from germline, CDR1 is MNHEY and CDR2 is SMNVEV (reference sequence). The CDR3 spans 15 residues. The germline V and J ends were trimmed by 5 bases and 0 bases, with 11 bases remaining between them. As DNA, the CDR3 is TGTGCCAGCAGTCGCGACAGTTTTAGCAATCAGCCCCAGCATTTT. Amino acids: CASSRDSFSNQPQHF.

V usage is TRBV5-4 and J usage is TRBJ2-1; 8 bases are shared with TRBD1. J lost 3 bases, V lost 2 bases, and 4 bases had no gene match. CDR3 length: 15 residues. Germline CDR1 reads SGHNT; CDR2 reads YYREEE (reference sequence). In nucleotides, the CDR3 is TGTGCCAGCAGCTTATCCGGACAGGGCTACAATGAGCAGTTCTTC. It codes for CASSLSGQGYNEQFF. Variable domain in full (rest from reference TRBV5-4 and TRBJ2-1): ETGVTQSPTHLIKTRGQQVTLRCSSQSGHNTVSWYQQALGQGPQFIFQYYREEENGRGNFPPRFSGLQFPNYSSELNVNALELDDSALYLCASSLSGQGYNEQFFGPGTRLTVL.

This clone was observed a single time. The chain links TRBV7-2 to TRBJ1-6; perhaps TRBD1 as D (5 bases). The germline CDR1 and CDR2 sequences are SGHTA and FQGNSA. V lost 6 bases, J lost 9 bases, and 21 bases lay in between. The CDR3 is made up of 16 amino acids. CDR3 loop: CASSSNAPGGGSPLHF. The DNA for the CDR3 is TGTGCCAGCAGTTCCAACGCTCCCGGGGGTGGTTCACCCCTCCACTTT.

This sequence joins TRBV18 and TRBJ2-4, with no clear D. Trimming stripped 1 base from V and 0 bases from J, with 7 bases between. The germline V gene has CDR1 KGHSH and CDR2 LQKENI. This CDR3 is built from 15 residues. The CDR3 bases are TGTGCCAGCTCACCACTACAAGTAGCCAAAAACATTCAGTACTTC. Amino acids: CASSPLQVAKNIQYF.